This entry lists 8 T cell receptor beta chains sequenced from one sample in a study of T cells in Graves' hyperthyroidism and ophthalmopathy. RNA transcripts served as the template for amplifying TCR beta CDR3 regions. During a first-round RT-PCR of the TCR CDR3, the HTBI primer set was used. One entry per CDR3 protein results from TCRdb running MiXCR on the multiplex PCR reads. The sample lists 500,000 to 800,000 distinct CDR3 sequences; about 45% were seen once. Sequencing was performed on peripheral blood or thyroid tissue (not recorded which). These TCRs come from an adult man with Graves' disease, either hyperthyroidism or ophthalmopathy (not recorded which).

This chain links TRBV9 with TRBJ1-5; D is ambiguous. The V gene's germline CDR1 is SGDLS and CDR2 YYNGEE. V lost 0 bases and J lost 4, with 11 bases in between. The CDR3 loop spans 15 amino acids. The CDR3 here is CASSVGTGVNQPQHF. The CDR3 DNA follows: TGTGCCAGCAGCGTAGGGACGGGCGTAAATCAGCCCCAGCATTTT.

This clonotype has a single count. This sequence joins TRBV7-3 and TRBJ2-5; no clear D gene. V dropped 5 bases and J dropped 5 bases, with 15 bases sitting between them. The CDR3 runs 14 residues. The germline gives CDR1 SGHTA, CDR2 FQGTGA. CDR3: CASSQIGKVETQYF. CDR3 DNA sequence: TGTGCCAGCAGCCAAATTGGAAAGGTTGAGACCCAGTACTTC.

Worth noting for this clonotype: A read error may account for a junction end that differs from germline. The chain has TRBV7-6 and TRBJ1-1; D possibly corresponds to TRBD1 (6 bases). Per the germline V gene, CDR1 is SGHVS and CDR2 is FNYEAQ. This CDR3 is built from 13 residues. The CDR3 loop reads CAAPPWGDTEASF. CDR3 nucleotide sequence: TGTGCTGCGCCCCCTTGGGGGGACACTGAAGCTTCCTTT.

Points on this clonotype: A much larger clone lies a single base off, so this may be a read error. This sequence joins TRBV7-6 and TRBJ1-2, with TRBD1 matching over 8 bases. The germline CDR1 and CDR2 sequences are SGHVS and FNYEAQ. The CDR3 extends over 13 amino acids. V was clipped by 5 bases and J by 10 bases; unmatched bases: 9. The CDR3, as DNA: TGTGCCAGCAGCGCCCGGACAGGGACTGACTACACCTTC. Translation gives CASSARTGTDYTF.

The chain couples TRBV7-2 to TRBJ1-2; no clear D gene. The length of the CDR3 is 16 residues. Looked up from germline, CDR1 is SGHTA and CDR2 is FQGNSA. The ends were cut back, 4 bases at V and 7 bases at J, with 22 bases in the middle. CDR3 loop: CASSSIPTPELGGYTF. For the CDR3, the DNA is TGTGCCAGCAGCTCAATCCCCACGCCGGAACTGGGTGGCTACACCTTC.

As concerns this clonotype: A read error may explain this, as a much larger clone is one base away. V gene TRBV29-1 combines with J gene TRBJ2-7; D gene unclear. Germline V gene sequence: CDR1 SQVTM, CDR2 ANQGSEA. V dropped 5 bases and J dropped 2 bases, with 10 bases sitting between them. The CDR3 runs 12 residues. CDR3 coding DNA: TGCAGCGTTTCCAGGAGCCCCTACGAGCAGTACTTC. Residues: CSVSRSPYEQYF.

With regard to this clonotype: A much bigger clone sits one base away, suggesting this may be a read error. The chain has TRBV5-1 and TRBJ1-4; no definite D call. The CDR3 sequence is 14 residues long. Looked up from germline, CDR1 is SGHRS and CDR2 is YFSETQ. Trimming shortened V by 3 bases and J by 7 bases, and 13 bases separated the two germline ends. CDR3 sequence (DNA): TGCGCCAGCAGCTCCAGGAGGGATGGTGAAAAACTGTTTTTT. Translated: CASSSRRDGEKLFF.

This rearrangement joins TRBV5-1 to TRBJ2-2; D ambiguous. Trimming left V 3 bases short and J 6 bases short, with 9 bases between. The CDR3 has 13 amino acids. Germline V lookup: CDR1 SGHRS, CDR2 YFSETQ. In DNA form, the CDR3 reads TGCGCCAGCAGCTCGACCCCAGCCGGGGAGCTGTTTTTT. It yields the protein CASSSTPAGELFF.